This T cell receptor (beta chain) was captured in a study of blood T cell repertoires in COVID-19. Study-wide background: Acute-phase and convalescent COVID-19 samples originated in the United States, Italy and Spain.

Under the authors' procedure: Amplification of reference gene primers provided the estimated nucleated cell counts. Sequencing used immunoSEQ multiplex PCR; TCRdb keeps in-frame clones, though not all of them. V and J calls and clone size are as listed in that table; D and trimming were resolved from the DNA. The data show about 25,000 clones, around 90% seen once. V lost 4 bases to trimming and J lost 0 bases; unmatched junction nucleotides: 6. This CDR3 is 16 amino acids long. Germline loops: CDR1 SNHLY, CDR2 FYNNEI. The sequenced material came from peripheral blood. The chain joins TRBV2 to TRBJ2-1, with TRBD2 identical over 7 bases. The receptor was isolated from a man aged 50 to 59 with active COVID-19. The CDR3 protein is CASSGVQRGSYNEQFF. For the CDR3, the DNA is TGTGCCAGCAGTGGAGTTCAGCGGGGCTCCTACAATGAGCAGTTCTTC. Full variable domain (outside the CDR3, taken from reference TRBV2 and TRBJ2-1): EPEVTQTPSHQVTQMGQEVILRCVPISNHLYFYWYRQILGQKVEFLVSFYNNEISEKSEIFDDQFSVERPDGSNFTLKIRSTKLEDSAMYFCASSGVQRGSYNEQFFGPGTRLTVL.